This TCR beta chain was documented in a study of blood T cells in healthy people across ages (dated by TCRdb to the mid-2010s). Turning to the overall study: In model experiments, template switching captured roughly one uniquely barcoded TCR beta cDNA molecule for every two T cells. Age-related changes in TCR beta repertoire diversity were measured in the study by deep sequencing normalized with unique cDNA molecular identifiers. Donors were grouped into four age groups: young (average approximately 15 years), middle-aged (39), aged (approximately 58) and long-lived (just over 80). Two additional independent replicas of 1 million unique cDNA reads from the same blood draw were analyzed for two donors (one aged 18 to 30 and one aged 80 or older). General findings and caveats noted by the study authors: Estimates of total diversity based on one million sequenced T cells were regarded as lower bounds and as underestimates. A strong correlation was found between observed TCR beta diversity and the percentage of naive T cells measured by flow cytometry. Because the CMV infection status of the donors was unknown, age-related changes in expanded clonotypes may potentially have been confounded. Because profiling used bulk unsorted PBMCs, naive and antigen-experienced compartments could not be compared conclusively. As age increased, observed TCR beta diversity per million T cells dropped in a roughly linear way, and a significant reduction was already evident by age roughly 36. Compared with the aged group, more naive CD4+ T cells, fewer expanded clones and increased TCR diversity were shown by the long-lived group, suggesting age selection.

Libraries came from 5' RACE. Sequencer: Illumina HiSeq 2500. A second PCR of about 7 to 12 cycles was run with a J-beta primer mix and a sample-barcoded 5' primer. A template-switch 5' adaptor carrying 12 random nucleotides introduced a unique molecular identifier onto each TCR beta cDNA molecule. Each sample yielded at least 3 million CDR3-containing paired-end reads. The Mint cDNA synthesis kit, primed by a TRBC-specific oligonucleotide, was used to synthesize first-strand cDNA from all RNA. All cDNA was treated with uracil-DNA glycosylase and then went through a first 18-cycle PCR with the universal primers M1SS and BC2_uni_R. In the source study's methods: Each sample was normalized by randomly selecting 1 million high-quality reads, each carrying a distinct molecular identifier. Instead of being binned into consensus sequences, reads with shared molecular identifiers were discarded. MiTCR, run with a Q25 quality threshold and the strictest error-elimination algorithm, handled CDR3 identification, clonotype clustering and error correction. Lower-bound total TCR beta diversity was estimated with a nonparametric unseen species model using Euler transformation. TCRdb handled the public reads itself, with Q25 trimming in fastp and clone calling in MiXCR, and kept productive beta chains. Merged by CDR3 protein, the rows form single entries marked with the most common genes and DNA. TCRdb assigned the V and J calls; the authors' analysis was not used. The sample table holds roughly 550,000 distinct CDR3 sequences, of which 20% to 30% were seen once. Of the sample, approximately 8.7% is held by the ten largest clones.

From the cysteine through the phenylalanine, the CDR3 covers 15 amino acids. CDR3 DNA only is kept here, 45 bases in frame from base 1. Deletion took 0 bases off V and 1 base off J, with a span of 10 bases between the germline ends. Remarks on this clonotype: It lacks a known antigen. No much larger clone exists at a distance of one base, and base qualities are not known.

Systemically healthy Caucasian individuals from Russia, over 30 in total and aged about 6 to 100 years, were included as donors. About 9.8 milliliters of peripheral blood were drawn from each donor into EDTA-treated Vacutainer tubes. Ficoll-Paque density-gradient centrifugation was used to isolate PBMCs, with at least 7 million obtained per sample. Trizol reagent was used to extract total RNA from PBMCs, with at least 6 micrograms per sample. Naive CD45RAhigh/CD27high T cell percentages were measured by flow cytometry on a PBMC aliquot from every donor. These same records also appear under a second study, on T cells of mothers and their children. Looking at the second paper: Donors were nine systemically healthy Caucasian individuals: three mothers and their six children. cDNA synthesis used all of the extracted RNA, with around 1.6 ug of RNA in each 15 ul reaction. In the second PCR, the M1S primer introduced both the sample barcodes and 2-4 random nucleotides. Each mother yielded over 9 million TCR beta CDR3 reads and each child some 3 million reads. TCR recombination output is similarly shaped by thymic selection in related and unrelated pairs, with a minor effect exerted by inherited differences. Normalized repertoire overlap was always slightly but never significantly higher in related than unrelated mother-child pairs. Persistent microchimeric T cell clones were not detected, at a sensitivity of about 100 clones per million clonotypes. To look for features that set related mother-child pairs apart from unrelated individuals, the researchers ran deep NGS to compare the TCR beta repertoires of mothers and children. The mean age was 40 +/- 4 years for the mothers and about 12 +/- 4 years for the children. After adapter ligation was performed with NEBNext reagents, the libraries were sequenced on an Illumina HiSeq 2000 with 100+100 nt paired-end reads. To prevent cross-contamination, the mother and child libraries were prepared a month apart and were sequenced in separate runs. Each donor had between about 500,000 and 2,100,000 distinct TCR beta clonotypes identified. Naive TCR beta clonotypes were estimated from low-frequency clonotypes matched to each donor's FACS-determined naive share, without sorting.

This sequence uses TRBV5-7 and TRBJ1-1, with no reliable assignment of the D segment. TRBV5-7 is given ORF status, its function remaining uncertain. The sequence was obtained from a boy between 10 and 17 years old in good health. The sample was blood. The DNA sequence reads TGTGCCAGCAGCTTGGCAGGTCCCAAGAACACTGAAGCTTTCTTT. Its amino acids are CASSLAGPKNTEAFF.